A selection of T cell receptor beta chains follows, all from one sample in a study of shared clonotypes between healthy human individuals. Sequenced by immunoSEQ multiplex PCR; TCRdb stores in-frame clones only, minus some. This table holds over 2 million clones, roughly 95% found once. Material for sequencing was naive CD8+ T cells sorted from blood. These receptors all come from a man aged 18 to 35 in good health. The CDR3 runs from the conserved cysteine through the conserved F or W. A D gene is named only where the DNA matches it firmly. Clone size is not always given. Where it is, it says once, few, many or a class for expanded clones.

clone size,J gene,V gene,D gene,CDR3 protein,CDR3 DNA
.,TRBJ1-1,TRBV10-3,TRBD1,CAISGQGIMNTEAFF,TGTGCCATCAGTGGACAGGGAATTATGAACACTGAAGCTTTCTTT
.,TRBJ1-5,TRBV7-8,.,CASSPGTVSNQPQHF,TGTGCCAGCAGCCCAGGGACGGTTAGCAATCAGCCCCAGCATTTT
.,TRBJ2-2,TRBV5-1,TRBD1,CASSLDGTGGELFF,TGCGCCAGCAGCTTGGACGGGACAGGCGGGGAGCTGTTTTTT
.,TRBJ1-3,TRBV10-3,.,CAISEGTGGNTIYF,TGTGCCATCAGTGAAGGAACAGGGGGAAACACCATATATTTT
.,TRBJ2-7,TRBV10-3,TRBD2,CAISEGVGRDPYEQYF,TGTGCCATCAGTGAGGGAGTCGGGAGGGATCCCTACGAGCAGTACTTC
once,TRBJ2-2,TRBV9,.,CASSERTFSTGELFF,TGTGCCAGCAGCGAGAGGACTTTTAGCACCGGGGAGCTGTTTTTT
.,TRBJ1-1,TRBV18,.,CASSPGTMNTEAFF,TGTGCCAGCTCACCAGGGACGATGAACACTGAAGCTTTCTTT
.,TRBJ2-4,TRBV7-9,.,CASSSRDSGEIENIQYF,TGTGCCAGCAGCTCCAGGGACTCGGGGGAAATTGAGAACATTCAGTACTTC
.,TRBJ2-7,TRBV10-3,.,CATSVGSYEQYF,TGTGCTACATCAGTGGGATCCTACGAGCAGTACTTC
.,TRBJ2-7,TRBV27,TRBD1,CASSSRQGREEQYF,TGTGCCAGCAGTTCCCGACAGGGGCGAGAGGAGCAGTACTTC
.,TRBJ2-7,TRBV18,.,CASSPPQWQGFHEQYF,TGTGCCAGCTCACCACCACAGTGGCAGGGCTTTCACGAGCAGTACTTC
.,TRBJ2-2,TRBV5-6,TRBD2,CASRLMPGLAFSGELFF,TGTGCCAGCAGGCTGATGCCGGGACTAGCATTCTCCGGGGAGCTGTTTTTT
.,TRBJ2-3,TRBV30,TRBD1,CASDRGITDTQYF,TGTGCCTCAGACAGGGGTATCACAGATACGCAGTATTTT
.,TRBJ2-7,TRBV19,.,CASSPYGGIYEQYF,TGTGCCAGTAGCCCTTATGGGGGGATCTACGAGCAGTACTTC
.,TRBJ2-1,TRBV4-1,.,CASSQGLSKFF,TGCGCCAGCAGCCAAGGATTGAGCAAGTTCTTC
.,TRBJ2-1,TRBV5-1,.,CASRSMEGMNEQFF,TGCGCCAGCCGCTCAATGGAGGGGATGAATGAGCAGTTCTTC
.,TRBJ2-1,TRBV4-1,.,CASSQGPGNEQFF,TGCGCCAGCAGCCAAGGGCCTGGCAATGAGCAGTTCTTC